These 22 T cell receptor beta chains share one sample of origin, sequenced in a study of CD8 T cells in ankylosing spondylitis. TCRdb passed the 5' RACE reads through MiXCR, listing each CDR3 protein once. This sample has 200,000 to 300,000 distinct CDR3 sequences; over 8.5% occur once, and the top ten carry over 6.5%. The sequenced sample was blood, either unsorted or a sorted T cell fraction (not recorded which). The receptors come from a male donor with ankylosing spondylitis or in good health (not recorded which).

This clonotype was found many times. The CDR3 sequence: CSASGLQETQYF. The CDR3 DNA follows: TGCAGTGCGTCGGGACTCCAAGAGACCCAGTACTTC. The rearrangement uses TRBV20-1 and TRBJ2-5, with a weak D call TRBD2 (6 bases). The CDR3 loop spans 12 amino acids. V was pared by 6 bases and J by 1 base, with 9 bases between. Germline CDR1 DFQATT, CDR2 SNEGSKA (reference sequence).

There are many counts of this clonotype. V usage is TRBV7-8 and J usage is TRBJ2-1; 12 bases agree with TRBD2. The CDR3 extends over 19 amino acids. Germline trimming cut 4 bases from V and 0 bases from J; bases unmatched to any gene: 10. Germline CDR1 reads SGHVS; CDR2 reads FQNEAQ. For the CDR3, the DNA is TGTGCCAGCAGCTCGGGACTAGCGGGCCATACGAGCTCCTACAATGAGCAGTTCTTC. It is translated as CASSSGLAGHTSSYNEQFF. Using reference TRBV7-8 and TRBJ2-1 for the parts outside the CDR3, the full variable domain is GAGVSQSPRYKVAKRGQDVALRCDPISGHVSLFWYQQALGQGPEFLTYFQNEAQLDKSGLPSDRFFAERPEGSVSTLKIQRTQQEDSAVYLCASSSGLAGHTSSYNEQFFGPGTRLTVL.

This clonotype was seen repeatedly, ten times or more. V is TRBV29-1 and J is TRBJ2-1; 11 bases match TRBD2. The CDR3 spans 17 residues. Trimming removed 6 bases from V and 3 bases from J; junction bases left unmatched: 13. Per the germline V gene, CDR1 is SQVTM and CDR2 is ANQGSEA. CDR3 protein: CSVAGLAEPVYYNEQFF. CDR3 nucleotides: TGCAGCGTGGCGGGACTAGCGGAGCCGGTATACTACAATGAGCAGTTCTTC.

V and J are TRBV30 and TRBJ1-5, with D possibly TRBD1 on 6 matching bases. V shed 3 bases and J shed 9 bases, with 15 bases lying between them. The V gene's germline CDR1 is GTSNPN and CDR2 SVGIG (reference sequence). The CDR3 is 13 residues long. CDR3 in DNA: TGTGCCTGGAGCCGACAGGTCCCGACGCCCCAGCATTTT. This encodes CAWSRQVPTPQHF.

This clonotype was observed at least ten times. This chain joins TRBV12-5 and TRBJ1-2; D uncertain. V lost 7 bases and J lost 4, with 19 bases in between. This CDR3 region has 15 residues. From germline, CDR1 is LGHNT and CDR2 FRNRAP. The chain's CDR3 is CASVSEGALGYGYTF. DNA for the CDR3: TGTGCTAGTGTCTCGGAGGGAGCCCTCGGCTATGGCTACACCTTC. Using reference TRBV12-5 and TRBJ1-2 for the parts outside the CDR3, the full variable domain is DARVTQTPRHKVTEMGQEVTMRCQPILGHNTVFWYRQTMMQGLELLAYFRNRAPLDDSGMPKDRFSAEMPDATLATLKIQPSEPRDSAVYFCASVSEGALGYGYTFGSGTRLTVV.

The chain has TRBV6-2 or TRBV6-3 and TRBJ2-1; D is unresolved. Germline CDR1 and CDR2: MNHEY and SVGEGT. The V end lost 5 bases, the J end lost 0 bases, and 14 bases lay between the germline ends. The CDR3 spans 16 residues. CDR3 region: CASSGVQLSSYNEQFF. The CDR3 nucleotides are TGTGCCAGCAGTGGCGTCCAGCTTAGCTCCTACAATGAGCAGTTCTTC.

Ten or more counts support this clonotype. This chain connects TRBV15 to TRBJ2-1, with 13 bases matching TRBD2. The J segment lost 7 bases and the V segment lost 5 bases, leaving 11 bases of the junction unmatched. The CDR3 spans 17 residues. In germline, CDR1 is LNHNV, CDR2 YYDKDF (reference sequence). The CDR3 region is CATSVGPGTSGNNEQFF. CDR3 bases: TGTGCCACCAGCGTGGGGCCGGGGACTAGCGGGAATAATGAGCAGTTCTTC.

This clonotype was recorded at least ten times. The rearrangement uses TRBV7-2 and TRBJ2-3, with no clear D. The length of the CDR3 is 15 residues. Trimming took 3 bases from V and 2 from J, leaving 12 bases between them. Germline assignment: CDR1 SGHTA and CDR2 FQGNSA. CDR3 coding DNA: TGTGCCAGCAGCTTTACGGGTCGGGTCACAGATACGCAGTATTTT. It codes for CASSFTGRVTDTQYF.

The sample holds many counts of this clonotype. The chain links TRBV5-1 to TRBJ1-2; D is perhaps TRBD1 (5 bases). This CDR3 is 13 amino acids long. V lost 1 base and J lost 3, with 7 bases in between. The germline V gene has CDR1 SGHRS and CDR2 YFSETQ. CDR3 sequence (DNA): TGCGCCAGCAGCTTGCAGGGTGACTATGGCTACACCTTC. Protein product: CASSLQGDYGYTF.

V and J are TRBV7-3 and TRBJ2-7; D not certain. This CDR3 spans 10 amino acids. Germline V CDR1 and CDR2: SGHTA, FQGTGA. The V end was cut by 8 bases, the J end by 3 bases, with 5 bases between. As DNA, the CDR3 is TGTGCCAGCCCTCTCTACGAGCAGTACTTC. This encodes CASPLYEQYF.

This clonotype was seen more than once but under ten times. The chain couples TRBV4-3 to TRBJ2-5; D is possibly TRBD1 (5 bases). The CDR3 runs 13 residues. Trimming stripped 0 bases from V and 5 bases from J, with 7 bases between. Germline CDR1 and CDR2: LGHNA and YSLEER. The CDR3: CASSQDRAETQYF. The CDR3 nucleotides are TGCGCCAGCAGCCAAGACAGGGCCGAGACCCAGTACTTC.

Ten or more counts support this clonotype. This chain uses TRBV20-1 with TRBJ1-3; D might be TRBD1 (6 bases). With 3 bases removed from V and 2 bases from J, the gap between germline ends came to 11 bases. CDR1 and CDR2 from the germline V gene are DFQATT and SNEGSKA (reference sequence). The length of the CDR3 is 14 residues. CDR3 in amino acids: CSASRGVPGNTIYF. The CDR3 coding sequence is TGCAGTGCTAGCAGGGGAGTTCCTGGAAACACCATATATTTT.

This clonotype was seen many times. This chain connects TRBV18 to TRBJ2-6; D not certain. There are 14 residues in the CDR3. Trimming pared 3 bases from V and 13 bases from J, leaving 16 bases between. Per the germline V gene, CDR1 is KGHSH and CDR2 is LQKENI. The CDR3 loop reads CASSPGSLSLVLTF. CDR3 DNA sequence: TGTGCCAGCTCACCCGGCTCGCTTAGTTTAGTCCTGACTTTC. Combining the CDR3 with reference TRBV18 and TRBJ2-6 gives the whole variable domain NAGVMQNPRHLVRRRGQEARLRCSPMKGHSHVYWYRQLPEEGLKFMVYLQKENIIDESGMPKERFSAEFPKEGPSILRIQQVVRGDSAAYFCASSPGSLSLVLTFGAGSRLTVL.

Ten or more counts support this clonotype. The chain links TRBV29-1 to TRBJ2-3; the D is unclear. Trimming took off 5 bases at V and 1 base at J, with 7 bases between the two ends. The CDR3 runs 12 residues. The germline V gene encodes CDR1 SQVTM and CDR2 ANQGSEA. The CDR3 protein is CSVSTGTDTQYF. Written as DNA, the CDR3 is TGCAGCGTTTCTACTGGCACAGATACGCAGTATTTT.

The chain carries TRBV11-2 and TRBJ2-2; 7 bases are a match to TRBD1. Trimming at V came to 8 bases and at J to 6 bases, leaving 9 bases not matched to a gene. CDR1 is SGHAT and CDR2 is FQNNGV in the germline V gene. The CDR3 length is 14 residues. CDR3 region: CASGPTGSAGELFF. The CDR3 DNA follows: TGTGCCAGCGGACCGACAGGGTCCGCCGGGGAGCTGTTTTTT.

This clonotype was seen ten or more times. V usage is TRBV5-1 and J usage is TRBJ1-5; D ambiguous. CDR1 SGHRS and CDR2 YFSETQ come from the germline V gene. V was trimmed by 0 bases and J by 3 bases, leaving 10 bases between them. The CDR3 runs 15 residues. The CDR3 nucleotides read TGCGCCAGCAGCTTGGCAGGCCGCGCCAATCAGCCCCAGCATTTT. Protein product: CASSLAGRANQPQHF.

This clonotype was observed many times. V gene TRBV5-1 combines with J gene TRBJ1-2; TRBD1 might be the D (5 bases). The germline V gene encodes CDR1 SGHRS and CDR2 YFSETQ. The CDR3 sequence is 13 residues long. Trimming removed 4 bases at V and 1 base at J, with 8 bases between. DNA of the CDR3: TGCGCCAGCAGCATAGACAGTAACTATGGCTACACCTTC. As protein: CASSIDSNYGYTF.

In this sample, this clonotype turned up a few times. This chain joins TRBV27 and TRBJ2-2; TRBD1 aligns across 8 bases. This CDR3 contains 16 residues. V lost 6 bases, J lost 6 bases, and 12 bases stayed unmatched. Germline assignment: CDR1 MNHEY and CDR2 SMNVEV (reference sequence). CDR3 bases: TGTGCCAGCAGCCTGGACAGGGAGACAACGGCCGGGGAGCTGTTTTTT. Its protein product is CASSLDRETTAGELFF.

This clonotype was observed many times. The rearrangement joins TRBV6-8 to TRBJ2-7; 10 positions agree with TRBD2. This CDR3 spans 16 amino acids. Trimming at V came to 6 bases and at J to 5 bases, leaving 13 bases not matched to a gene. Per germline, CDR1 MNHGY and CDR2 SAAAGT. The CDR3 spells CASSTTFSGRANEQYF. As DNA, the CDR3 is TGTGCCAGCAGCACGACCTTCAGCGGGAGGGCCAACGAGCAGTACTTC.

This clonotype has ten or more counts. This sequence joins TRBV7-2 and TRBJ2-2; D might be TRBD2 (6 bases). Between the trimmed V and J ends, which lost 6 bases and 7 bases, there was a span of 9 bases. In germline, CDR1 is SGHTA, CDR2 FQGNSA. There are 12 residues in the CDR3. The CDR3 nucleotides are TGTGCCAGCAGTTTCGGGGGCGGGGAGCTGTTTTTT. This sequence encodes CASSFGGGELFF.

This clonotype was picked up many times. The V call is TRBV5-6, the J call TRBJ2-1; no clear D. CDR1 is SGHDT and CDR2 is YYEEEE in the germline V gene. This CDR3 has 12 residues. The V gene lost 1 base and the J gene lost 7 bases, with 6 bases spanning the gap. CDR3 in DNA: TGTGCCAGCAGCTTGCTGGGGAATGAGCAGTTCTTC. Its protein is CASSLLGNEQFF.

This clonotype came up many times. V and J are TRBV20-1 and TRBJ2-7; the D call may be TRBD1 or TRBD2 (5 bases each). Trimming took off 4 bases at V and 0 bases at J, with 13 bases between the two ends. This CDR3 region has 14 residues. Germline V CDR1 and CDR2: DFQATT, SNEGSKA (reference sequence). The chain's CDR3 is CSATAGTFSYEQYF. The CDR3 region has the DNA TGCAGTGCTACTGCCGGGACCTTCTCCTACGAGCAGTACTTC.